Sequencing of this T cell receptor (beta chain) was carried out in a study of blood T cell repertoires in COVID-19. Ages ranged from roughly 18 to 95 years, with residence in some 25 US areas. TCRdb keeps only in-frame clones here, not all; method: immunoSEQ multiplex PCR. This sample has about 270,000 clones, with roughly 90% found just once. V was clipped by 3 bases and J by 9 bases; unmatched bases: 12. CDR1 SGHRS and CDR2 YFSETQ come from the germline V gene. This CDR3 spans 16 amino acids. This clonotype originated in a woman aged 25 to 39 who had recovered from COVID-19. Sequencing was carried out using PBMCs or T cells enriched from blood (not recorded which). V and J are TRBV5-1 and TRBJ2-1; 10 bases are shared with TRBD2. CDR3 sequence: CASSSRAGGGDSEQFF. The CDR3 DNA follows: TGCGCCAGCAGCTCGAGAGCGGGAGGGGGGGACAGTGAGCAGTTCTTC. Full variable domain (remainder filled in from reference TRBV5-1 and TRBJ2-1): KAGVTQTPRYLIKTRGQQVTLSCSPISGHRSVSWYQQTPGQGLQFLFEYFSETQRNKGNFPGRFSGRQFSNSRSEMNVSTLELGDSALYLCASSSRAGGGDSEQFFGPGTRLTVL.